The text below deals with one TCR beta chain. The data were obtained in a study of blood T cell repertoires in COVID-19. About the study: The United States, Italy and Spain supplied acute and convalescent COVID-19 samples. T cells, B-cell-depleted T cells, or PBMCs supplied cDNA or gDNA.

The length of the CDR3 is 15 residues. Per the germline V gene, CDR1 is SGHVS and CDR2 is FQNEAQ. The germline V and J ends were trimmed by 0 bases and 4 bases, with 12 bases remaining between them. As handled by the study authors: Amplification of reference gene primers was used by the study to estimate nucleated cell counts. TCRdb keeps only in-frame clones here, not all; method: immunoSEQ multiplex PCR. V and J calls and clone size are copied from that table; D and trimming were computed from the DNA. This table holds 200,000 to 250,000 clones, roughly 80% found once. The receptor's source is a woman in her forties or fifties with acute or convalescent COVID-19. The sequenced sample was peripheral blood. The chain employs TRBV7-8 and TRBJ1-2; a possible D gene is TRBD1 (5 bases). This CDR3 reads CASSLAEWTSYGYTF. CDR3 coding DNA: TGTGCCAGCAGCTTAGCCGAGTGGACAAGCTATGGCTACACCTTC.